The text below deals with one T cell receptor beta chain. Antigen unknown. V was pared by 6 bases and J by 5 bases, with 1 base of the junction left unmatched. The CDR3 covers 12 residues. Assay: immunoSEQ multiplex PCR; the TCRdb copy retains only in-frame clones and omits some. The repertoire has roughly 99,000 clones, more than 80% of them found once; the top ten carry 5.5% to 8%. This entry comes from a study of T cell responses to AZD1222 COVID-19 vaccine. Whole-study results and caveats: Possibly, clonal diversity was underestimated; donors were largely white British and included more females. Spike-specific TCR breadth and depth rose after two AZD1222 doses.

This clonotype was obtained from an adult in good health. The gene calls are TRBV12-3 or TRBV12-4 and TRBJ2-1; 7 bases map to TRBD2. The specimen was peripheral blood, collected on day 0 of AZD1222 vaccination. CDR3 bases: TGTGCCAGCAGGCTAGCGGACAATGAGCAGTTCTTC. This sequence encodes CASRLADNEQFF.